The clone carrying this TCR beta chain came up once. Its antigen is as yet unknown. A read error may produce the germline difference seen at one junction end. According to the study, genomic DNA was the template for TCR beta VDJ and CDR3 profiling. One entry per CDR3 protein, called by TCRdb with MiXCR from the reads. Of around 64,000 distinct CDR3 sequences listed, about 56% are singletons. These data come from a study of CD8+CD57+ T cells in acquired aplastic anemia. Overall study: CD4+ and CD8+ cells, once sorted, gave DNA averaging about 3.4 ug. There were 10 million to 14 million reads, on average, for CD4+ cells from healthy donors.

Whole-study findings and limits: Around 30 was the count of CD8+ CDR3 sequences that patients shared with controls. No significant difference in CD8+ Simpson's diversity was found between patients and controls.

Germline assignment: CDR1 SGHVS and CDR2 FQNEAQ. This CDR3 is 15 amino acids long. Source material: sorted CD4+, CD8+, or CD8+CD57+ T cells (not recorded which) from PBMCs. This clonotype was obtained from a human donor in good health, serving as a control. V and J are TRBV7-8 and TRBJ2-7; 11 bases are a match to TRBD2. This CDR3 is CASSSGTSGSYEQYF. DNA for the CDR3: TGCGCCAGCAGCTCCGGGACTAGCGGTTCCTACGAGCAGTACTTC.